This is a list of T cell receptor beta chains from one sample in a study of blood T cell repertoires in COVID-19. Measured with immunoSEQ multiplex PCR; TCRdb has only the in-frame clones, and not every one. The sample contains under 350,000 clones, 90% of which appear only once. Material for sequencing was PBMCs or T cells enriched from blood (not recorded which). The receptors originated from a man aged 55 to 70 who had recovered from COVID-19. Each CDR3 is given with its conserved first and last residue.

V	J	CDR3
TRBV29-1	TRBJ2-5	CSVRGGATNQETQYF
TRBV6-5	TRBJ2-1	CASSPLAGGPNEQFF
TRBV4-3	TRBJ2-1	CASSRYRTDNEQFF
TRBV18	TRBJ1-2	CASSPTKTEIYTF
TRBV3-1/TRBV3-2	TRBJ2-3	CASSPVSTDTQYF
TRBV7-8	TRBJ1-5	CASSARTGGSQPQHF
TRBV7-6	TRBJ2-7	CASSRDRSSYEQYF
TRBV12-5	TRBJ1-6	CASGLSSDREAWSPLHF
TRBV9	TRBJ2-2	CASSSNSGGATGELFF
TRBV27	TRBJ2-7	CASTTAGGGAYEQYF
TRBV9	TRBJ2-2	CASSDRPSADTGELFF
TRBV5-6	TRBJ1-2	CASSLYYSLGYTF
TRBV7-2	TRBJ1-4	CASSGTGVTNEKLFF
TRBV4-3	TRBJ1-6	CASSQAGRGVRSPLHF
TRBV6-5	TRBJ1-1	CASRSSGSTEAFF
TRBV2	TRBJ1-1	CASSELGQVGTEAFF
TRBV19	TRBJ1-1	CASNEALNTEAFF
TRBV25-1	TRBJ2-7	CASSESTSPTDEQYF
TRBV19	TRBJ1-2	CATRSIGTGLGNYGYTF
TRBV24-1	TRBJ1-1	CATSDRDREAFF
TRBV18	TRBJ1-6	CASSPLPSGTGSSPLHF
TRBV5-4	TRBJ2-1	CASRLGYSYNEQFF
TRBV5-5	TRBJ1-5	CASSLEHPYSNQPQHF